Below, one T cell receptor (beta chain) is given with its context. Antigen: not known. This sample stems from a study of response to subunit inactivated influenza vaccine. General study results and limits: The study's authors posited that every seasonal influenza vaccination enlists few new T cells.

In TCRdb, the RT-PCR reads were re-called with MiXCR into one record per CDR3 protein. The sample gives about 520,000 distinct CDR3 sequences, roughly 27% of which show up once; 1.9% is in the top ten. The origin of this receptor is a man in his fifties who received an inactivated influenza vaccine. Specimen: CD4+ T cells sorted from PBMCs, collected more than 4 days after vaccination.

The CDR3: CATSDSLAGVQYF. CDR3 in DNA: TGTGCCACCAGTGATAGCCTAGCCGGAGTGCAGTACTTC. V gene TRBV24-1 combines with J gene TRBJ2-7; possible D gene TRBD2, 5 bases. Germline-derived CDR1 and CDR2 are KGHDR and SFDVKD. Trimming pared 3 bases from V and 9 bases from J, leaving 14 bases between. The CDR3 sequence is 13 residues long.